This T cell receptor (beta chain) was observed in a study of neurological immune-mediated disorders. This clonotype was recorded many times. The antigen remains undetermined. TCRdb re-called the 5' RACE reads with MiXCR, one entry per CDR3 protein. There are about 62,000 distinct CDR3 sequences in the sample; around 5% occur only once, and roughly 3.2% lies in the top ten. Unsorted libraries came from 2 million PBMCs stored at -80 °C. The study, taken as a whole, reports: No CDR3 amino acid sequences recurred among expanded clones across subjects, suggesting private repertoires in all groups.

V trimming: 4 bases; J trimming: 4 bases; junction bases outside the gene matches: 11. CDR1 is SGHTA and CDR2 is FQGNSA in the germline V gene. The CDR3 sequence is 17 residues long. This TCR derives from a woman aged 50 to 60 with multiple sclerosis. This chain links TRBV7-2 with TRBJ2-1; 9 bases agree with TRBD2. Material for sequencing was PBMCs. CDR3 nucleotides: TGTGCCAGCAGCTCAAGGGCGGGGGGGTTTGTTTACAATGAGCAGTTCTTC. Amino acids: CASSSRAGGFVYNEQFF.